This paragraph covers one TCR beta chain sequence. This sample is drawn from a study of shared clonotypes between healthy human individuals. Clones were sequenced by immunoSEQ multiplex PCR, and TCRdb holds only the in-frame ones, with some missing. This table has a few million clones, around 93% appearing once. The CDR3 is made up of 15 amino acids. V shed 2 bases and J shed 7 bases, with 16 bases lying between them. CDR1 is SGHRS and CDR2 is YFSETQ in the germline V gene. This clonotype was sampled from a young man in good health. Some clones in this sample may be carry-over from other donors' samples. Sequencing was done on a sample of naive CD4+ T cells from PBMCs. Subset meaning: CD45RA+ positively selected. This chain joins TRBV5-1 and TRBJ2-1, with a tentative D call TRBD2 (6 bases). The CDR3 spells CASSFFPGLGNEQFF. The CDR3 region has the DNA TGCGCCAGCAGCTTTTTTCCGGGACTTGGGAATGAGCAGTTCTTC.